This T cell receptor beta chain is drawn from a study of control samples from healthy donors and cancer patients. With 8 bases clipped from V and 3 bases from J, the junction kept 8 bases outside the gene matches. Looked up from germline, CDR1 is MDHEN and CDR2 is SYDVKM. The CDR3 length is 14 residues. This table comes from immunoSEQ multiplex PCR, and its TCRdb copy is limited to in-frame clones, with some not included. The table includes 150,000 or so clones, 70% to 90% detected once. This clonotype originated in a man aged 18 to 35 in good health. The J gene is TRBJ2-5, the V gene TRBV28, with TRBD2 matching 8 bases. Sequenced: blood. The CDR3 here is CASLSVAGKETQYF. The CDR3 nucleotides are TGTGCCAGCCTTTCCGTAGCGGGGAAAGAGACCCAGTACTTC.